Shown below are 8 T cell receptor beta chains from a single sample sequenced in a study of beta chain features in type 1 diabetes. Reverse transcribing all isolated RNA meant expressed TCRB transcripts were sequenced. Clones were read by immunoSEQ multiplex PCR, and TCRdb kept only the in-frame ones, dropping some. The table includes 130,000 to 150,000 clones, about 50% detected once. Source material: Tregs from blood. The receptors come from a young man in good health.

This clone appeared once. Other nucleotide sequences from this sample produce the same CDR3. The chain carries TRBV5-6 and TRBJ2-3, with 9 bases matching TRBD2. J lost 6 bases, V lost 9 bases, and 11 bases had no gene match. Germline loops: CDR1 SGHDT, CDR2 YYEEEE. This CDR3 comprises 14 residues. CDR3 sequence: CATRGGLATDTQYF. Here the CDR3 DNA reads TGTGCCACCCGGGGGGGACTAGCAACGGATACGCAGTATTTT.

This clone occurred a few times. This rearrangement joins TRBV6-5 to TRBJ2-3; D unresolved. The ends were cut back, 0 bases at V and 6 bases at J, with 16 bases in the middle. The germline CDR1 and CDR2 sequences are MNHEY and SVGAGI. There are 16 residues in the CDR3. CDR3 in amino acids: CASSYSMSGIRDTQYF. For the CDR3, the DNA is TGTGCCAGCAGTTACTCGATGTCAGGCATTAGGGATACGCAGTATTTT.

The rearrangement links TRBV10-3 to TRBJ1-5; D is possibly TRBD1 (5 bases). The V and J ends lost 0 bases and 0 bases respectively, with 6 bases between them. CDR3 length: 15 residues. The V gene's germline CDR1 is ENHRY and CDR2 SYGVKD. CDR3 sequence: CAISESTDSNQPQHF. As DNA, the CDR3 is TGTGCCATCAGTGAGTCGACAGATAGCAATCAGCCCCAGCATTTT.

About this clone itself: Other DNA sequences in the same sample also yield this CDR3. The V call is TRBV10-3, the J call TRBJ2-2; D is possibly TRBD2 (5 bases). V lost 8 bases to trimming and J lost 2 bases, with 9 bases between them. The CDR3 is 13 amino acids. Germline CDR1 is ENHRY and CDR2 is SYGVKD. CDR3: CAISDYNTGELFF. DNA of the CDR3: TGTGCCATCTCCGACTACAACACCGGGGAGCTGTTTTTT.

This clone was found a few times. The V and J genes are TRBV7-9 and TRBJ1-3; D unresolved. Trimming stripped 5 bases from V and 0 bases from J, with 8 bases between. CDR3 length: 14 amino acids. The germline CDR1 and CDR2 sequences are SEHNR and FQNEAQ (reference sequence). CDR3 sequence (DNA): TGTGCCAGCAGCACCCGGTCCTCTGGAAACACCATATATTTT. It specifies CASSTRSSGNTIYF.

CDR3: CASRPTGTGAREQYF. The CDR3 nucleotides are TGCGCCAGCAGGCCTACCGGGACTGGCGCTCGAGAGCAGTACTTC. The genes are TRBV4-1 and TRBJ2-7, with D possibly matching TRBD2 (6 bases). Per the germline V gene, CDR1 is MGHRA and CDR2 is YSYEKL. Trimming pared 6 bases from V and 7 bases from J, leaving 22 bases between. CDR3 size: 15 residues.

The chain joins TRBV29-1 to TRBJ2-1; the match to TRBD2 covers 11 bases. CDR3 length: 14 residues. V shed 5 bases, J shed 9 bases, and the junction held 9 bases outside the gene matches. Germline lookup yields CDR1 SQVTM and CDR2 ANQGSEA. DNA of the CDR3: TGCAGCGTTCGGGGGACTAGCGGACGGGCTGAGCAGTTCTTC. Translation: CSVRGTSGRAEQFF.

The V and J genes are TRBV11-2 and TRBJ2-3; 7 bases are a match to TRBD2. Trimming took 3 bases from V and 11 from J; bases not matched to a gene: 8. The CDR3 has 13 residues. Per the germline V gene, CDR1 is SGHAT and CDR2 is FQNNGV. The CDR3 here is CASSFFSGRWQYF. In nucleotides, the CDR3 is TGTGCCAGCAGCTTTTTTAGCGGGCGATGGCAGTATTTT.